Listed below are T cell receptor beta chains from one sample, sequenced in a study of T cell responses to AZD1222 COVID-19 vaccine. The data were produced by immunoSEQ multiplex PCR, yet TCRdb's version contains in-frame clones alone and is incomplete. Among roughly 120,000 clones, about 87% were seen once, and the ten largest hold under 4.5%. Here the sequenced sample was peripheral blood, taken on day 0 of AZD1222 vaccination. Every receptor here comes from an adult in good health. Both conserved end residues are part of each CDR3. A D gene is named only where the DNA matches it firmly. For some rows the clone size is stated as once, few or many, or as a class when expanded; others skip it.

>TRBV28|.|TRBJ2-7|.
CASSASGTPRWQYF
TGTGCCAGCAGTGCGTCCGGGACTCCCAGATGGCAGTACTTC
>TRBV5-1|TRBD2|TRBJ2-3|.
CASRRAGVPTDTQYF
TGCGCCAGCAGGAGAGCGGGAGTCCCGACAGATACGCAGTATTTT
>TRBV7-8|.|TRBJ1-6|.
CASSLGFGGSPLHF
TGTGCCAGCAGCTTAGGTTTCGGGGGTTCACCCCTCCACTTT
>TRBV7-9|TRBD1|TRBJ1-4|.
CASSPRGDNEKLFF
TGTGCCAGCAGCCCCAGGGGGGATAATGAAAAACTGTTTTTT
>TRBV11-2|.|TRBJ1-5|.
CASSLVVDQPQHF
TGTGCCAGCAGCTTAGTTGTGGATCAGCCCCAGCATTTT
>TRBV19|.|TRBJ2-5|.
CASKGGSDIETQYF
TGTGCCAGTAAGGGTGGATCAGACATAGAGACCCAGTACTTC
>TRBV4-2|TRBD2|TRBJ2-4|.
CASSQGDGGGAKNIQYF
TGTGCCAGCAGCCAAGGCGACGGCGGGGGGGCCAAAAACATTCAGTACTTC
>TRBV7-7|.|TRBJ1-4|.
CASSLSVGGKLFF
TGTGCTAGCAGCTTATCGGTAGGAGGAAAACTGTTTTTT
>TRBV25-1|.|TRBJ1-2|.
CASSEGARDGKGYTF
TGTGCCAGCAGTGAAGGGGCCCGGGACGGCAAAGGCTACACCTTC
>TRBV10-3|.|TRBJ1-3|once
CAISPDSSSGNTIYF
TGTGCCATCAGTCCGGACAGCTCCTCTGGAAACACCATATATTTT
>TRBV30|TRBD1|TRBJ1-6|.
CACSLGRGLNSPLHF
TGTGCCTGCTCCCTCGGCAGGGGGCTCAATTCACCCCTCCACTTT
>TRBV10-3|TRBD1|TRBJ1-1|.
CAISVGTANTEAFF
TGTGCCATCAGTGTTGGGACAGCGAACACTGAAGCTTTCTTT
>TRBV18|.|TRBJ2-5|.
CASSPPGEARGTQYF
TGTGCCAGCTCACCACCGGGGGAAGCCAGGGGGACCCAGTACTTC
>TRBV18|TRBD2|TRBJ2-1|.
CASSPPSTSVYNEQFF
TGTGCCAGCTCACCACCGTCGACTAGCGTTTACAATGAGCAGTTCTTC
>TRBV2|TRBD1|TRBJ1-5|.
CASSEDRGLLQPQHF
TGTGCCAGCAGTGAGGACAGGGGGTTACTTCAGCCCCAGCATTTT
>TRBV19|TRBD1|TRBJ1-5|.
CASSFWQGGGQPQHF
TGTGCCAGTAGTTTTTGGCAGGGGGGCGGTCAGCCCCAGCATTTT
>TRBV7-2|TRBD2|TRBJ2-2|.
CASSKTSGNTGELFF
TGTGCCAGCAGCAAGACTAGCGGGAACACCGGGGAGCTGTTTTTT
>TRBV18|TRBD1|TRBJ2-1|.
CASSPGQGASSYNEQFF
TGTGCCAGCTCACCAGGGCAGGGGGCGAGCTCCTACAATGAGCAGTTCTTC
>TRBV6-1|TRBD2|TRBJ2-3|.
CASSGQSGVWTDTQYF
TGTGCCAGCAGTGGGCAGAGCGGGGTGTGGACAGATACGCAGTATTTT
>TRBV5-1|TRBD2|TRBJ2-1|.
CASSLALAGSYNEQFF
TGCGCCAGCAGCTTGGCCCTAGCGGGATCCTACAATGAGCAGTTCTTC
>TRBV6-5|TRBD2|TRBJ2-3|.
CASSLLTSGGADTQYF
TGTGCCAGCAGTTTACTGACTAGCGGGGGAGCAGATACGCAGTATTTT
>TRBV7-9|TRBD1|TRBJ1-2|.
CASSLPVTGKNGYTF
TGTGCCAGCAGCTTACCAGTGACAGGGAAGAATGGCTACACCTTC
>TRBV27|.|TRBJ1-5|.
CASSLTGHPALNQPQHF
TGTGCCAGCAGTTTAACTGGGCACCCAGCCCTAAATCAGCCCCAGCATTTT
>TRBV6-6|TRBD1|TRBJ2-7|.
CASSPARFGQGKNEQYF
TGTGCCAGCAGTCCAGCTCGATTCGGACAGGGGAAAAACGAGCAGTACTTC
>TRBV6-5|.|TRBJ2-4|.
CASSLDDSRKNIQYF
TGTGCCAGCAGCCTCGACGACAGCAGAAAAAACATTCAGTACTTC
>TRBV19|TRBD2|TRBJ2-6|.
CASSSPGGVGANVLTF
TGTGCCAGTAGTAGCCCCGGGGGGGTAGGGGCCAACGTCCTGACTTTC
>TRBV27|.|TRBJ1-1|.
CASSLRRDAEAFF
TGTGCCAGCAGTTTACGCAGGGACGCTGAAGCTTTCTTT
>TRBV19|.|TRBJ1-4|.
CASSLSGGAIPTNEKLFF
TGTGCCAGTAGTCTTTCGGGGGGCGCGATACCAACTAATGAAAAACTGTTTTTT
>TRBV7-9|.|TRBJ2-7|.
CAGSTGGVYEQYF
TGTGCCGGCAGCACCGGAGGGGTGTACGAGCAGTACTTC
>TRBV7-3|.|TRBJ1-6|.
CASSPGNSYNSPLHF
TGTGCCAGCAGCCCCGGGAACTCCTATAATTCACCCCTCCACTTT
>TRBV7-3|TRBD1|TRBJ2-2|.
CASSLPDRGRNTGELFF
TGTGCCAGCAGCCTCCCGGACAGGGGGCGAAACACCGGGGAGCTGTTTTTT
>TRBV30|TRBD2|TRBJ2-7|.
CAWSPSSGNYEQYF
TGTGCCTGGAGTCCTTCTAGCGGGAACTACGAGCAGTACTTC
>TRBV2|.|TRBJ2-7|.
CASAIGASPVKQYF
TGTGCCAGCGCGATAGGGGCATCGCCTGTGAAGCAGTACTTC